These 27 T cell receptor beta chains were sequenced from one sample in a study of blood T cell repertoires in COVID-19. Measured with immunoSEQ multiplex PCR; TCRdb has only the in-frame clones, and not every one. The data show about 190,000 clones, more than 60% seen once. Material for sequencing was peripheral blood. The source is a man in his fifties or sixties who had recovered from COVID-19.

A single count supports this clone. V is TRBV18 and J is TRBJ2-1, with D perhaps matching TRBD2 (5 bases). The V and J ends lost 2 bases and 5 bases respectively, with 16 bases between them. CDR3 length equals 16 residues. Germline V gene sequence: CDR1 KGHSH, CDR2 LQKENI. CDR3 coding DNA: TGTGCCAGCTCACCAAGGAACGGGAAAGAGGACAATGAGCAGTTCTTC. Encoded protein: CASSPRNGKEDNEQFF.

The J gene is TRBJ2-3, the V gene TRBV28, with D hard to call. The V end lost 5 bases, the J end lost 8 bases, and 11 bases lay between the germline ends. Germline V CDR1 and CDR2: MDHEN, SYDVKM. The CDR3 extends over 12 amino acids. The chain's CDR3 is CASSITPPTQYF. CDR3 in DNA: TGTGCCAGCAGTATAACACCCCCTACGCAGTATTTT.

The chain is built from TRBV6-2 or TRBV6-3 and TRBJ1-2; D gene ambiguous. The germline CDR1 and CDR2 sequences are MNHEY and SVGEGT. V was clipped by 5 bases and J by 8 bases, with 18 bases between them. This CDR3 is 14 amino acids long. The DNA of the CDR3 is TGTGCCAGCAGTCGAGGTGGAGGGTTCGGCGGCTACACCTTC. Its protein product is CASSRGGGFGGYTF.

The rearrangement joins TRBV27 to TRBJ2-7; 11 nucleotides match TRBD1. The CDR3 consists of 15 residues. Germline-derived CDR1 and CDR2 are MNHEY and SMNVEV (reference sequence). After removal of 2 bases from V and 9 bases from J, the junction contained 9 bases not matched to a gene. CDR3 sequence: CASSLLGTGGVWQYF. The CDR3 DNA reads as TGTGCCAGCAGTTTACTAGGGACAGGGGGAGTATGGCAGTACTTC.

The chain combines TRBV11-1 with TRBJ1-2; 7 positions agree with TRBD1. The CDR3 sequence is 13 residues long. V gave up 5 bases and J gave up 5 bases; unmatched junction bases: 5. In germline, CDR1 is SGHAT, CDR2 FQDESV (reference sequence). The CDR3, as DNA: TGTGCCAGCAGCCCCGGGACAGATTATGGCTACACCTTC. Amino acid sequence: CASSPGTDYGYTF.

The chain has TRBV28 and TRBJ2-7; 7 nucleotides match TRBD1. CDR1 and CDR2 from the germline V gene are MDHEN and SYDVKM. V lost 8 bases, J lost 6 bases, and 10 bases stayed unmatched. The CDR3 loop spans 13 amino acids. The CDR3 loop is CASRLQGTGEQYF. The CDR3 DNA is TGTGCCAGCCGACTACAGGGGACGGGCGAGCAGTACTTC.

The CDR3 region is CASRLPGQMNYGYTF. CDR3 coding DNA: TGTGCCAGCAGGTTACCGGGACAGATGAACTATGGCTACACCTTC. The V and J genes are TRBV28 and TRBJ1-2; the match to TRBD1 covers 7 bases. Germline CDR1 is MDHEN and CDR2 is SYDVKM. The CDR3 spans 15 residues. With 6 bases clipped from V and 2 bases from J, the junction kept 9 bases outside the gene matches.

V is TRBV10-3 and J is TRBJ2-1, with a weak D call TRBD2 (5 bases). Looked up from germline, CDR1 is ENHRY and CDR2 is SYGVKD. The CDR3 has 14 residues. V was trimmed by 4 bases and J by 3 bases, leaving 10 bases between them. The CDR3 DNA reads TGTGCCATCAGTGGTGGAGCGGACTACAATGAGCAGTTCTTC. As protein: CAISGGADYNEQFF.

V usage is TRBV2 and J usage is TRBJ2-7; possible D gene TRBD1, 6 bases. There are 13 residues in the CDR3. V dropped 4 bases and J dropped 4 bases, with 11 bases sitting between them. Germline V CDR1 and CDR2: SNHLY, FYNNEI. This CDR3 reads CASSGTAPYEQYF. In nucleotides, the CDR3 is TGTGCCAGCAGTGGGACAGCCCCATACGAGCAGTACTTC.

The rearrangement uses TRBV5-1 and TRBJ2-1; 9 bases map to TRBD2. Germline V gene lookup returns CDR1 SGHRS and CDR2 YFSETQ. The CDR3 consists of 15 residues. V lost 0 bases, J lost 5 bases, and 3 bases stayed unmatched. The DNA for the CDR3 is TGCGCCAGCAGCTTGGGGACTAGCGAGAACAATGAGCAGTTCTTC. Its protein product is CASSLGTSENNEQFF.

This rearrangement joins TRBV14 to TRBJ1-6, with TRBD1 identical over 10 bases. Germline V gene data show CDR1 as SGHDN and CDR2 as FVKESK. The junction had 6 bases not matched to a gene; V was cut back by 3 bases and J by 13 bases. The CDR3 totals 14 residues. The CDR3 is CASSHTLDRGPLHF. CDR3 DNA: TGTGCCAGCAGCCATACCCTGGACAGGGGGCCCCTCCACTTT.

The chain uses TRBV19 and TRBJ2-2; 10 bases map to TRBD2. With V trimmed by 7 bases and J by 6 bases, 8 bases remained unmatched. CDR3 length: 15 residues. CDR1 and CDR2 (germline): LNHDA, SQIVND (reference sequence). The CDR3 is CASKLSGRIAGELFF. The DNA of the CDR3 is TGTGCCAGTAAGCTTAGCGGGAGGATTGCCGGGGAGCTGTTTTTT.

This clone was recorded a few times. The CDR3 nucleotides are TGCAGCCCCCGACAGCAACAGGGAATGAACACTGAAGCTTTCTTT. Protein: CSPRQQQGMNTEAFF. The chain combines TRBV29-1 with TRBJ1-1; D may be TRBD1 (6 bases). Germline assignment: CDR1 SQVTM and CDR2 ANQGSEA. V was pared by 8 bases and J by 0 bases, with 19 bases between. This CDR3 spans 15 amino acids.

This chain joins TRBV19 and TRBJ2-6; 7 nucleotides agree with TRBD2. The CDR3 has 17 residues. Germline CDR1 reads LNHDA; CDR2 reads SQIVND (reference sequence). J lost 3 bases, V lost 7 bases, and 12 bases had no gene match. CDR3 sequence (DNA): TGTGCCAGTACTAACCCCGGTGGGGGGGATGGGGCCAACGTCCTGACTTTC. It specifies CASTNPGGGDGANVLTF.

This clone was counted a single time. The chain recombines TRBV3-1 (or the pseudogene TRBV3-2) with TRBJ1-2; 9 nucleotides agree with TRBD1. This CDR3 region has 14 residues. Germline-derived CDR1 and CDR2 are LGHDT and YNNKEL (reference sequence). Trimming cost V 4 bases and J 4 bases; bases outside gene matches: 4. The CDR3 spells CASSPGTGTYGYTF. The DNA of the CDR3 is TGTGCCAGCAGCCCCGGGACAGGGACCTATGGCTACACCTTC.

The chain has TRBV18 and TRBJ2-7; 10 bases agree with TRBD1. Germline V gene lookup returns CDR1 KGHSH and CDR2 LQKENI. CDR3 length: 14 amino acids. The junction had 9 bases not matched to a gene; V was cut back by 8 bases and J by 5 bases. CDR3 amino acids: CASRSGTGVHEQYF. The CDR3 DNA reads TGTGCCAGCCGTTCGGGGACAGGGGTCCACGAGCAGTACTTC.

This clone has just a few counts. The CDR3 protein is CASSINTGGGYNEQFF. The CDR3 DNA reads TGTGCCAGTAGTATTAATACAGGGGGCGGCTACAATGAGCAGTTCTTC. The chain combines TRBV19 with TRBJ2-1; 9 nucleotides align to TRBD1. J was trimmed by 3 bases and V by 3 bases; bases with no gene match: 6. Germline assignment: CDR1 LNHDA and CDR2 SQIVND (reference sequence). CDR3 length: 16 residues.

The rearrangement links TRBV5-6 to TRBJ1-4; D may be TRBD1 (5 bases). The CDR3 totals 15 residues. The V end lost 0 bases, the J end lost 8 bases, and 14 bases lay between the germline ends. Germline V CDR1 and CDR2: SGHDT, YYEEEE. The CDR3 is CASSLVGAKGEKLFF. CDR3 DNA sequence: TGTGCCAGCAGCTTGGTTGGGGCGAAGGGCGAAAAACTGTTTTTT.

This clone was counted a single time. V usage is TRBV20-1 and J usage is TRBJ2-5; 12 nucleotides match TRBD2. The germline V gene encodes CDR1 DFQATT and CDR2 SNEGSKA (reference sequence). After removal of 3 bases from V and 4 bases from J, the junction contained 6 bases not matched to a gene. The CDR3 loop spans 15 amino acids. The CDR3 nucleotides read TGCAGTGCTAGTCTAGCGGGAGGGGTCGCAGAGACCCAGTACTTC. The encoded protein is CSASLAGGVAETQYF.

The rearrangement uses TRBV24-1 and TRBJ2-2; TRBD1 aligns across 8 bases. J gave up 5 bases and V 4 bases, and 11 bases lay outside the gene matches. Looked up from germline, CDR1 is KGHDR and CDR2 is SFDVKD. The CDR3 has 17 residues. CDR3 sequence: CATSENRGSRGTGELFF. Written as DNA, the CDR3 is TGTGCCACCAGTGAAAACAGGGGGTCCCGAGGGACCGGGGAGCTGTTTTTT.

The chain is built from TRBV2 and TRBJ2-1; D gene unclear. The CDR3 spans 15 residues. Trimming cost V 2 bases and J 1 base, with 9 bases left between them. Germline V gene sequence: CDR1 SNHLY, CDR2 FYNNEI. The CDR3: CASSEQAVSYNEQFF. The CDR3 nucleotides read TGTGCCAGCAGTGAACAGGCAGTATCCTACAATGAGCAGTTCTTC.

A single count supports this clone. The rearrangement uses TRBV6-5 and TRBJ2-7; 7 positions agree with TRBD1. Germline values: CDR1 MNHEY, CDR2 SVGAGI. J was trimmed by 2 bases and V by 7 bases; bases with no gene match: 11. The CDR3 contains 15 residues. The CDR3 coding sequence is TGTGCCAGCATGGGCAGGGGGAGCCCTCCCTACGAGCAGTACTTC. Protein: CASMGRGSPPYEQYF.

This sequence joins TRBV19 and TRBJ2-5; 8 bases fit TRBD2. CDR1 and CDR2 from the germline V gene are LNHDA and SQIVND (reference sequence). With 4 bases clipped from V and 1 base from J, the junction kept 5 bases outside the gene matches. The CDR3 has 15 amino acids. Here the CDR3 reads CASSNGGDRQETQYF. CDR3 DNA sequence: TGTGCCAGTAGTAACGGGGGGGACCGCCAAGAGACCCAGTACTTC.

The rearrangement links TRBV30 to TRBJ1-2; D possibly corresponds to TRBD1 (6 bases). Between the trimmed V and J ends, which lost 0 bases and 5 bases, there was a span of 19 bases. This CDR3 is built from 16 residues. CDR1 and CDR2 from the germline V gene are GTSNPN and SVGIG (reference sequence). CDR3 DNA sequence: TGTGCCTGGAGTGTAAAGTCCGGGACATTTAGTTATGGCTACACCTTC. Its translation: CAWSVKSGTFSYGYTF.

The genes are TRBV20-1 and TRBJ2-1; D might be TRBD2 (5 bases). Trimming removed 3 bases at V and 9 bases at J, with 21 bases between. CDR3 length: 15 amino acids. Germline CDR1 DFQATT, CDR2 SNEGSKA (reference sequence). The CDR3 nucleotides are TGCAGTGCTAGTGGCGGGCCCGTGGTCCGCGTTGAGCAGTTCTTC. Amino acid sequence: CSASGGPVVRVEQFF.

V gene TRBV9 combines with J gene TRBJ2-7; D ambiguous. Germline CDR1 SGDLS, CDR2 YYNGEE. The CDR3 spans 14 residues. The V gene lost 0 bases and the J gene lost 2 bases, with 9 bases spanning the gap. The CDR3 loop is CASSVDSIAYEQYF. CDR3 in DNA: TGTGCCAGCAGCGTAGACTCCATCGCCTACGAGCAGTACTTC.

Many counts were recorded for this clone. V gene TRBV27 combines with J gene TRBJ1-2; TRBD1 matches at 8 bases. Germline assignment: CDR1 MNHEY and CDR2 SMNVEV (reference sequence). After removal of 3 bases from V and 6 bases from J, the junction contained 6 bases not matched to a gene. The CDR3 extends over 14 amino acids. CDR3 sequence reads: CASSFLGQVDGYTF. The CDR3 DNA follows: TGTGCCAGCAGTTTCCTGGGACAGGTCGATGGCTACACCTTC.